One sample yielded the 29 T cell receptor beta chains listed below, sequenced in a study of blood T cells in healthy people across ages. Combining a sample-barcoded 5' primer with a J-beta primer mix, a second PCR ran for roughly 7 to 11 cycles. A single record per CDR3 protein comes from TCRdb applying MiXCR to the 5' RACE reads. The sample has 850,000 to 1,100,000 distinct CDR3 sequences; about two fifths are singletons. The specimen sequenced was blood. The receptors come from a man between 18 and 29 years old in good health.

This clonotype was found once. V is TRBV20-1 and J is TRBJ2-3, with 8 bases fitting TRBD2. The CDR3 has 15 residues. Germline V gene data show CDR1 as DFQATT and CDR2 as SNEGSKA (reference sequence). J gave up 0 bases and V 3 bases, and 5 bases lay outside the gene matches. This chain's CDR3 is CSASGGGSSTDTQYF. The CDR3 coding sequence is TGCAGTGCTAGCGGGGGGGGTTCCAGCACAGATACGCAGTATTTT.

The chain recombines TRBV4-3 with TRBJ2-1; 10 bases fit TRBD2. Per germline, CDR1 LGHNA and CDR2 YSLEER. The CDR3 runs to 16 residues. Trimming at V came to 3 bases and at J to 3 bases, leaving 5 bases not matched to a gene. Here the CDR3 DNA reads TGCGCCAGCAGCCAGATAGCGGGGGGCGTCTACAATGAGCAGTTCTTC. Amino acids: CASSQIAGGVYNEQFF.

In this sample, this clonotype turned up a few times. The gene calls are TRBV7-9 and TRBJ1-2; D perhaps matches TRBD1 (6 bases). This CDR3 contains 17 residues. Germline-derived CDR1 and CDR2 are SEHNR and FQNEAQ (reference sequence). V was clipped by 4 bases and J by 1 base, with 19 bases between them. CDR3 DNA sequence: TGTGCCAGCAGCTCGTCTTTTCACAGGGAGGGTAACTATGGCTACACCTTC. Amino acid sequence: CASSSSFHREGNYGYTF.

V usage is TRBV27 and J usage is TRBJ2-4; 7 nucleotides line up with TRBD1. The J call is doubtful: the DNA matches TRBJ2-5 better. CDR1 is MNHEY, CDR2 SMNVEV, per germline (reference sequence). CDR3 size: 18 residues. The CDR3 DNA reads TGTGCCAGCAGTACGACCCGAATAGGGGGCAGTTTAGAAGAGACCCAGTACTTC. It encodes CASSTTRIGGSLEETQYF.

V gene TRBV2 combines with J gene TRBJ2-3; 10 bases map to TRBD1. From germline, CDR1 is SNHLY and CDR2 FYNNEI. This CDR3 contains 14 residues. V lost 7 bases to trimming and J lost 4 bases; unmatched junction nucleotides: 5. The CDR3 bases are TGTGCCAGCATGGGGACAGGGGTCCCAGATACGCAGTATTTT. It translates to CASMGTGVPDTQYF.

This chain links TRBV7-8 with TRBJ2-1, with D tentatively TRBD1 (7 bases). V was shortened by 1 base and J by 9 bases, with 19 bases between the two germline ends. In germline, CDR1 is SGHVS, CDR2 FQNEAQ. CDR3 size: 16 residues. The CDR3: CASSLVPQGGPGEQFF. DNA of the CDR3: TGTGCCAGCAGCTTAGTGCCGCAGGGGGGTCCAGGTGAGCAGTTCTTC. Complete variable domain (other parts from reference TRBV7-8 and TRBJ2-1): GAGVSQSPRYKVAKRGQDVALRCDPISGHVSLFWYQQALGQGPEFLTYFQNEAQLDKSGLPSDRFFAERPEGSVSTLKIQRTQQEDSAVYLCASSLVPQGGPGEQFFGPGTRLTVL.

This clonotype has a handful of counts. V and J are TRBV12-5 and TRBJ1-5, with D hard to call. In germline, CDR1 is LGHNT, CDR2 FRNRAP. The CDR3 length is 12 residues. The germline V and J ends were trimmed by 0 bases and 9 bases, with 6 bases remaining between them. The CDR3 spells CASGLVHVPQHF. Here the CDR3 DNA reads TGTGCTAGTGGTTTGGTACACGTGCCCCAGCATTTT.

The chain employs TRBV20-1 and TRBJ2-3, with D perhaps matching TRBD2 (5 bases). V lost 3 bases and J 5 bases, leaving 9 bases between the germline ends. The germline gives CDR1 DFQATT, CDR2 SNEGSKA (reference sequence). This CDR3 has 12 residues. CDR3 coding DNA: TGCAGTGCTAGTACCGGGATAGATACGCAGTATTTT. Protein product: CSASTGIDTQYF.

Details on this clonotype: A read error may be the cause here, since a much bigger clone is one base away. J is TRBJ2-1 and V is TRBV20-1, with 14 bases identical to TRBD2. TRBJ2-7 explains the end of the DNA better; the J call may be wrong. Germline V gene sequence: CDR1 DFQATT, CDR2 SNEGSKA (reference sequence). The CDR3 spans 17 residues. The CDR3 reads CSARTSGGPGFFNEQYF. Written as DNA, the CDR3 is TGCAGTGCCCGGACTAGCGGGGGGCCGGGATTCTTCAATGAGCAGTACTTC.

The rearrangement joins TRBV10-3 to TRBJ2-7, with D perhaps being TRBD1 or TRBD2 (5 bases each). Trimming took off 0 bases at V and 7 bases at J, with 16 bases between the two ends. Germline assignment: CDR1 ENHRY and CDR2 SYGVKD. The CDR3 consists of 15 residues. The CDR3 nucleotides are TGTGCCATCAGTGAGTCAGGGGACGGTGGGGATGAGCAGTACTTC. Protein: CAISESGDGGDEQYF.

V gene TRBV6-1 combines with J gene TRBJ1-3; D possibly corresponds to TRBD1 (6 bases). The CDR3 loop spans 14 amino acids. The germline V gene encodes CDR1 MNHNS and CDR2 SASEGT. V gave up 7 bases and J gave up 0 bases, with 10 bases separating them. The CDR3 bases are TGTGCCAGCAAGACAGGCGCCTCTGGAAACACCATATATTTT. Protein product: CASKTGASGNTIYF.

The V and J genes are TRBV25-1 and TRBJ2-7; 13 positions agree with TRBD2. The J segment lost 0 bases and the V segment lost 7 bases, leaving 6 bases of the junction unmatched. The CDR3 has 16 residues. The germline CDR1 and CDR2 sequences are MGHDK and SYGVNS. CDR3 amino acids: CASIPTSGGNSYEQYF. In nucleotides, the CDR3 is TGTGCCAGCATTCCGACTAGCGGGGGGAACTCCTACGAGCAGTACTTC.

V is TRBV5-1 and J is TRBJ1-4; TRBD1 aligns across 9 bases. Germline V gives CDR1 SGHRS, CDR2 YFSETQ. This CDR3 comprises 14 residues. J gave up 8 bases and V 4 bases, and 6 bases lay outside the gene matches. The CDR3 nucleotides are TGCGCCAGCAGCCACGGACAGGGGAACGAAAAACTGTTTTTT. Residues: CASSHGQGNEKLFF.

This chain connects TRBV20-1 to TRBJ2-3; 15 bases are shared with TRBD2. The CDR3 covers 18 residues. The V and J ends lost 1 base and 6 bases, in that order; junction bases with no gene match: 11. Germline V gene data show CDR1 as DFQATT and CDR2 as SNEGSKA (reference sequence). The chain's CDR3 is CSARAPPGLAGGYDTQYF. DNA of the CDR3: TGCAGTGCTAGAGCCCCGCCGGGACTAGCGGGGGGTTATGATACGCAGTATTTT.

This clonotype has just a few counts. The V gene is TRBV20-1, the J gene TRBJ1-2; 7 bases map to TRBD1. Germline V lookup: CDR1 DFQATT, CDR2 SNEGSKA (reference sequence). V was pared by 1 base and J by 0 bases, with 2 bases of the junction left unmatched. The CDR3 is made up of 14 amino acids. The chain's CDR3 is CSARGQGANYGYTF. The CDR3 DNA follows: TGCAGTGCTAGAGGGCAGGGGGCTAACTATGGCTACACCTTC.

CDR3 sequence (DNA): TGTGCCAGCAGCGGGTCCTTTGGGGACACTGAAGCTTTCTTT. Protein: CASSGSFGDTEAFF. This sequence joins TRBV7-6 and TRBJ1-1; D is unresolved. Germline lookup yields CDR1 SGHVS and CDR2 FNYEAQ. The ends were cut back, 5 bases at V and 3 bases at J, with 13 bases in the middle. The CDR3 runs to 14 residues.

This chain connects TRBV29-1 to TRBJ2-3; TRBD2 aligns across 7 bases. The CDR3 has 14 amino acids. Germline loops: CDR1 SQVTM, CDR2 ANQGSEA. V lost 4 bases, J lost 0 bases, and 4 bases stayed unmatched. In DNA form, the CDR3 reads TGCAGCGTTGGGGGGGGACCTAGCACAGATACGCAGTATTTT. Its translation is CSVGGGPSTDTQYF.

This clonotype was found once. This may be a read error: a much more frequent sequence differs by one nucleotide. This chain uses TRBV20-1 with TRBJ2-7, with 8 bases aligning to TRBD1. This CDR3 spans 13 amino acids. Germline V lookup: CDR1 DFQATT, CDR2 SNEGSKA (reference sequence). Trimming at V came to 7 bases and at J to 0 bases, leaving 5 bases not matched to a gene. The CDR3 region has the DNA TGCAGTGGTCGACAGGGGCCCTCCTACGAGCAGTACTTC. Its translation: CSGRQGPSYEQYF.

The genes are TRBV7-2 and TRBJ1-2, with 7 bases identical to TRBD1. The CDR3 runs to 17 residues. In germline, CDR1 is SGHTA, CDR2 FQGNSA. V lost 1 base to trimming and J lost 0 bases; unmatched junction nucleotides: 8. The CDR3 loop is CASSLGGTVLSNYGYTF. CDR3 DNA sequence: TGTGCCAGCAGCTTAGGTGGGACAGTACTTTCTAACTATGGCTACACCTTC.

This clonotype was counted many times. The chain has TRBV6-5 and TRBJ1-5; 9 positions agree with TRBD1. The length of the CDR3 is 15 residues. V lost 5 bases to trimming and J lost 3 bases; unmatched junction nucleotides: 5. CDR1 MNHEY and CDR2 SVGAGI come from the germline V gene. The CDR3 protein is CASSPWTGDNQPQHF. The CDR3 nucleotides are TGTGCCAGCAGTCCTTGGACAGGGGACAATCAGCCCCAGCATTTT.

This clonotype was seen more than once but under ten times. The V gene is TRBV20-1, the J gene TRBJ1-5; no reliable D call. Per germline, CDR1 DFQATT and CDR2 SNEGSKA (reference sequence). Trimming removed 3 bases at V and 2 bases at J, with 11 bases between. The CDR3 length is 14 residues. CDR3 sequence (DNA): TGCAGTGCTAGGACCCCTTTCGGCAATCAGCCCCAGCATTTT. Translated, it gives CSARTPFGNQPQHF.

The CDR3 DNA follows: TGTGCCAGCAGCCAAGGTAGCGGGGGAGGATTGTCCAAAAACATTCAGTACTTC. It yields the protein CASSQGSGGGLSKNIQYF. The chain employs TRBV3-1 and TRBJ2-4; 9 nucleotides align to TRBD2. Trimming took 1 base from V and 2 from J; bases not matched to a gene: 9. Germline values: CDR1 LGHDT, CDR2 YNNKEL (reference sequence). This CDR3 is 18 amino acids long.

V and J are TRBV6-2 or TRBV6-3 and TRBJ1-1; 8 bases fit TRBD1. The junction had 10 bases not matched to a gene; V was cut back by 6 bases and J by 4 bases. From germline, CDR1 is MNHEY and CDR2 SVGEGT. CDR3 length: 15 amino acids. The CDR3 loop reads CASRPIQGVSTEAFF. CDR3 DNA sequence: TGTGCCAGCAGACCCATACAGGGGGTTAGCACTGAAGCTTTCTTT.

The chain couples TRBV4-3 to TRBJ1-1; possibly TRBD1 for D (5 bases). V gave up 2 bases and J gave up 10 bases, with 14 bases separating them. CDR3 size: 13 residues. Germline V gene data show CDR1 as LGHNA and CDR2 as YSLEER. DNA for the CDR3: TGCGCCAGCAGCCAAATGACCAGGGACGGAGCTTTCTTT. Protein sequence: CASSQMTRDGAFF.

There are a few counts of this clonotype. The gene calls are TRBV5-1 and TRBJ2-2; no firm D call. V dropped 0 bases and J dropped 3 bases, with 6 bases sitting between them. The germline CDR1 and CDR2 sequences are SGHRS and YFSETQ. The CDR3 is 14 amino acids. The chain's CDR3 is CASSLGTHTGELFF. As DNA, the CDR3 is TGCGCCAGCAGCTTGGGAACACACACCGGGGAGCTGTTTTTT.

The rearrangement uses TRBV5-1 and TRBJ2-5, with unresolved D. The V end was cut by 2 bases, the J end by 5 bases, with 13 bases between. The CDR3 has 14 residues. Germline loops: CDR1 SGHRS, CDR2 YFSETQ. As DNA, the CDR3 is TGCGCCAGCAGCTTAGGATCGTCAATGGAGACCCAGTACTTC. The encoded protein is CASSLGSSMETQYF.

The J gene is TRBJ1-2, the V gene TRBV25-1; D gene uncertain. This CDR3 spans 13 amino acids. The germline gives CDR1 MGHDK, CDR2 SYGVNS. V lost 3 bases and J 8 bases, leaving 13 bases between the germline ends. CDR3 sequence (DNA): TGTGCCAGCAGTGATAGAGGGAAATGGGGCTACACCTTC. This gives the protein CASSDRGKWGYTF.

This clonotype was observed a single time. The chain has TRBV29-1 and TRBJ2-1; tentatively, D is TRBD1 (6 bases). CDR3 size: 14 residues. Germline V gene lookup returns CDR1 SQVTM and CDR2 ANQGSEA. V was trimmed by 7 bases and J by 4 bases, leaving 17 bases between them. The CDR3 protein is CSAYHPGHYNEQFF. CDR3 nucleotide sequence: TGCAGCGCTTACCACCCGGGACATTACAATGAGCAGTTCTTC.

This clonotype was counted between two and nine times. The chain uses TRBV7-9 and TRBJ2-1, with D maybe TRBD1 (5 bases). The CDR3 runs 13 residues. The V and J ends lost 4 bases and 8 bases respectively, with 12 bases between them. Germline V gene data show CDR1 as SEHNR and CDR2 as FQNEAQ (reference sequence). This CDR3 reads CASSSPQGYEQFF. As DNA, the CDR3 is TGTGCCAGCAGCTCGCCGCAGGGCTATGAGCAGTTCTTC. The whole variable domain, remainder taken from reference TRBV7-9 and TRBJ2-1, is DTGVSQNPRHKITKRGQNVTFRCDPISEHNRLYWYRQTLGQGPEFLTYFQNEAQLEKSRLLSDRFSAERPKGSFSTLEIQRTEQGDSAMYLCASSSPQGYEQFFGPGTRLTVL.